Below are 30 T cell receptor beta chains sequenced from a single sample in a study of blood T cell repertoires in COVID-19. Here immunoSEQ multiplex PCR was the method, and the copy in TCRdb shows in-frame clones only, minus some. The data show around 60,000 clones, over 75% seen once. Sequenced sample: peripheral blood. These TCRs come from a woman aged 80 or older with active COVID-19.

V is TRBV7-8 and J is TRBJ2-2; perhaps TRBD2 as D (6 bases). Germline V gene data show CDR1 as SGHVS and CDR2 as FQNEAQ. V was cut by 5 bases and J by 4 bases, with 17 bases left in between. The CDR3 covers 16 residues. As DNA, the CDR3 is TGTGCCAGCAGCCCCCCGACTAGAGTGGGCACCGGGGAGCTGTTTTTT. It yields the protein CASSPPTRVGTGELFF.

The rearrangement joins TRBV28 to TRBJ2-1; 7 bases agree with TRBD1. V lost 5 bases to trimming and J lost 7 bases; unmatched junction nucleotides: 8. Germline CDR1 reads MDHEN; CDR2 reads SYDVKM. CDR3 length: 14 amino acids. This CDR3 is CASSTQGWVNEQFF. The CDR3 DNA is TGTGCCAGCAGTACACAGGGGTGGGTGAATGAGCAGTTCTTC.

The chain has TRBV3-1 (or the pseudogene TRBV3-2) and TRBJ2-3, with D unclear. V was trimmed by 1 base and J by 8 bases, leaving 7 bases between them. The CDR3 extends over 12 amino acids. Germline values: CDR1 LGHDT, CDR2 YNNKEL (reference sequence). The DNA of the CDR3 is TGTGCCAGCAGCCAAGTTACGGGTACGCAGTATTTT. This encodes CASSQVTGTQYF.

The rearrangement joins TRBV10-2 to TRBJ2-1; D perhaps matches TRBD2 (6 bases). CDR1 WSHSY and CDR2 SAAADI come from the germline V gene. Trimming stripped 2 bases from V and 4 bases from J, with 9 bases between. CDR3 size: 14 residues. CDR3 bases: TGCGCCAGCAGTGAGGATGGGGGGTACAATGAGCAGTTCTTC. This codes for CASSEDGGYNEQFF.

The chain recombines TRBV20-1 with TRBJ2-7; a possible D gene is TRBD1 (6 bases). Trimming took off 0 bases at V and 10 bases at J, with 10 bases between the two ends. CDR3 length equals 11 residues. Germline V lookup: CDR1 DFQATT, CDR2 SNEGSKA (reference sequence). CDR3 region: CSARDGRGQYF. Written as DNA, the CDR3 is TGCAGTGCTAGAGATGGCAGGGGACAGTACTTC.

The chain combines TRBV15 with TRBJ2-7; D possibly corresponds to TRBD1 (5 bases). V was cut by 0 bases and J by 0 bases, with 15 bases left in between. In germline, CDR1 is LNHNV, CDR2 YYDKDF (reference sequence). This CDR3 spans 17 amino acids. The CDR3 sequence: CATSRDPPQESSYEQYV. The DNA for the CDR3 is TGTGCCACCAGCAGAGATCCCCCACAGGAGAGCTCCTACGAGCAGTACGTC.

V usage is TRBV28 and J usage is TRBJ2-7; 16 nucleotides agree with TRBD2. In germline, CDR1 is MDHEN, CDR2 SYDVKM. V trimming: 4 bases; J trimming: 2 bases; junction bases outside the gene matches: 5. CDR3 length: 17 residues. The CDR3 here is CASSSLGLAGGPYEQYF. CDR3 nucleotides: TGTGCCAGCAGTTCCCTGGGACTAGCGGGAGGGCCCTACGAGCAGTACTTC.

The chain links TRBV7-9 to TRBJ2-7; TRBD1 is a possible D gene (7 bases). The ends were cut back, 5 bases at V and 3 bases at J, with 11 bases in the middle. The CDR3 sequence is 13 residues long. CDR1 is SEHNR and CDR2 is FQNEAQ in the germline V gene (reference sequence). The DNA of the CDR3 is TGTGCCAGCAGCCGGGGGACAGACTACGAGCAGTACGTC. Translated, it gives CASSRGTDYEQYV.

The CDR3 reads CASSFAGLETQYF. As DNA, the CDR3 is TGTGCCAGCAGCTTCGCAGGGCTGGAGACCCAGTACTTC. The chain links TRBV11-2 to TRBJ2-5, with D possibly TRBD1 on 5 matching bases. Germline V gene sequence: CDR1 SGHAT, CDR2 FQNNGV. V lost 3 bases to trimming and J lost 5 bases, with 10 bases between them. The CDR3 spans 13 residues. Based on the CDR3 plus reference TRBV11-2 and TRBJ2-5, the full variable domain is EAGVAQSPRYKIIEKRQSVAFWCNPISGHATLYWYQQILGQGPKLLIQFQNNGVVDDSQLPKDRFSAERLKGVDSTLKIQPAKLEDSAVYLCASSFAGLETQYFGPGTRLLVL.

V and J are TRBV4-1 and TRBJ2-3; 8 nucleotides match TRBD2. V shed 7 bases, J shed 5 bases, and the junction held 26 bases outside the gene matches. The CDR3 covers 20 residues. The V gene's germline CDR1 is MGHRA and CDR2 YSYEKL. The chain's CDR3 is CASTRSPAGGPAGERDTQYF. The CDR3 bases are TGCGCCAGCACCCGCAGTCCTGCCGGGGGTCCAGCGGGAGAAAGAGATACGCAGTATTTT.

The gene calls are TRBV18 and TRBJ1-6; possibly TRBD1 for D (6 bases). The V gene's germline CDR1 is KGHSH and CDR2 LQKENI. The CDR3 has 15 residues. V lost 6 bases and J 7 bases, leaving 16 bases between the germline ends. DNA of the CDR3: TGTGCCAGCTCCCAAACAGGGACGGGGAATTCACCCCTCCACTTT. This gives the protein CASSQTGTGNSPLHF. The full variable domain, completed using reference TRBV18 and TRBJ1-6, is NAGVMQNPRHLVRRRGQEARLRCSPMKGHSHVYWYRQLPEEGLKFMVYLQKENIIDESGMPKERFSAEFPKEGPSILRIQQVVRGDSAAYFCASSQTGTGNSPLHFGNGTRLTVT.

The chain has TRBV7-8 and TRBJ1-5; tentatively, D is TRBD1 (6 bases). V lost 1 base and J 10 bases, leaving 14 bases between the germline ends. This CDR3 has 14 amino acids. From germline, CDR1 is SGHVS and CDR2 FQNEAQ. The CDR3 loop is CASSLGPGEGPQHF. The CDR3 DNA reads TGTGCCAGCAGCTTAGGTCCAGGGGAGGGACCCCAGCATTTT.

The CDR3, as DNA: TGCAGCGTTGAAGATCGGCCAAGACATGGGGGCTACACCTTC. Its protein product is CSVEDRPRHGGYTF. The rearrangement joins TRBV29-1 to TRBJ1-2; D gene uncertain. The CDR3 has 14 residues. Germline CDR1 and CDR2: SQVTM and ANQGSEA. The V end was cut by 0 bases, the J end by 8 bases, with 16 bases between.

The chain combines TRBV5-1 with TRBJ2-1; D perhaps matches TRBD2 (5 bases). The V gene's germline CDR1 is SGHRS and CDR2 YFSETQ. Trimming stripped 7 bases from V and 2 bases from J, with 13 bases between. The CDR3 is made up of 14 amino acids. CDR3 DNA sequence: TGCGCCAGCTTTACCGGAGGCGCCTACAATGAGCAGTTCTTC. This translates into CASFTGGAYNEQFF.

The CDR3 loop is CASSAGTSSYSYNEQFF. DNA of the CDR3: TGTGCCAGCAGTGCCGGGACTAGCTCCTACTCCTACAATGAGCAGTTCTTC. The V and J genes are TRBV9 and TRBJ2-1; TRBD2 agrees at 9 bases. From germline, CDR1 is SGDLS and CDR2 YYNGEE. The CDR3 is made up of 17 amino acids. V shed 5 bases, J shed 0 bases, and the junction held 9 bases outside the gene matches.

The chain uses TRBV7-2 and TRBJ2-3; D remains ambiguous. V gave up 5 bases and J gave up 5 bases, with 14 bases separating them. The CDR3 has 14 amino acids. CDR1 is SGHTA and CDR2 is FQGNSA in the germline V gene. The CDR3 is CASSVLGGGDTQYF. In DNA form, the CDR3 reads TGTGCCAGCAGCGTATTAGGCGGCGGAGATACGCAGTATTTT.

The genes are TRBV7-9 and TRBJ2-1; D gene uncertain. The CDR3 length is 15 residues. The germline gives CDR1 SEHNR, CDR2 FQNEAQ (reference sequence). V was clipped by 4 bases and J by 2 bases, with 12 bases between them. In nucleotides, the CDR3 is TGTGCCAGCAGCTCCCAGGTGTCAGCCTACAATGAGCAGTTCTTC. This codes for CASSSQVSAYNEQFF.

The chain has TRBV30 and TRBJ2-7; weak D call: TRBD1 (5 bases). Trimming took off 0 bases at V and 6 bases at J, with 9 bases between the two ends. Germline CDR1 and CDR2: GTSNPN and SVGIG (reference sequence). This CDR3 has 12 residues. CDR3 amino acids: CAWSVRGSEQYF. The CDR3 DNA follows: TGTGCCTGGAGTGTAAGGGGAAGCGAGCAGTACTTC.

The chain joins TRBV2 to TRBJ2-5, with 12 bases fitting TRBD1. CDR1 and CDR2 (germline): SNHLY, FYNNEI. The ends lost 2 bases at V and 5 bases at J; junction bases unmatched: 6. The length of the CDR3 is 16 residues. As DNA, the CDR3 is TGTGCCAGCAGTGAATGGGGACAGGGGGCTGGGGAGACCCAGTACTTC. Translated, it gives CASSEWGQGAGETQYF.

The rearrangement uses TRBV19 and TRBJ2-1, with 13 bases that match TRBD2. Trimming removed 7 bases from V and 10 bases from J; junction bases left unmatched: 10. CDR3 length: 15 amino acids. The V gene's germline CDR1 is LNHDA and CDR2 SQIVND (reference sequence). The CDR3 here is CASTLLAGGPKEQFF. As DNA, the CDR3 is TGTGCCAGTACCCTACTAGCGGGAGGGCCAAAGGAGCAGTTCTTC.

The genes are TRBV3-1 (or the pseudogene TRBV3-2) and TRBJ2-2, with 10 bases identical to TRBD1. V shed 1 base and J 4 bases; nucleotides not matched to a gene: 3. This CDR3 has 16 amino acids. Germline values: CDR1 LGHDT, CDR2 YNNKEL (reference sequence). The DNA for the CDR3 is TGTGCCAGCAGCCAAGCCGGGACAGGGGTCACCGGGGAGCTGTTTTTT. Protein product: CASSQAGTGVTGELFF.

The chain has TRBV6-5 and TRBJ1-1, with 8 bases fitting TRBD1. This CDR3 is 14 amino acids long. Germline CDR1 is MNHEY and CDR2 is SVGAGI. V lost 10 bases to trimming and J lost 0 bases; unmatched junction nucleotides: 7. The CDR3 DNA reads as TGTGCCACCAGGGCGGACAGGGTGAACACTGAAGCTTTCTTT. This codes for CATRADRVNTEAFF.

This clone was observed a single time. The J gene is TRBJ1-2, the V gene TRBV10-2; TRBD1 matches 10 bases. V dropped 8 bases and J dropped 4; count of bases not matched to a gene: 13. Germline V lookup: CDR1 WSHSY, CDR2 SAAADI. This CDR3 region has 16 residues. CDR3 nucleotide sequence: TGCGCCAGCCTCCCGGGACAGGGGCTTTATAGCTATGGCTACACCTTC. It is translated as CASLPGQGLYSYGYTF.

The chain joins TRBV19 to TRBJ1-1, with 10 bases that match TRBD1. Germline CDR1 is LNHDA and CDR2 is SQIVND (reference sequence). The V gene end was trimmed by 7 bases and the J gene end by 0 bases; junction bases not matched to a gene: 8. CDR3 size: 16 residues. CDR3 in amino acids: CASIQDRGVVNTEAFF. For the CDR3, the DNA is TGTGCCAGTATTCAGGACAGGGGGGTTGTGAACACTGAAGCTTTCTTT.

The V call is TRBV7-8, the J call TRBJ2-1; unclear D gene. Per germline, CDR1 SGHVS and CDR2 FQNEAQ. Trimming pared 0 bases from V and 3 bases from J, leaving 6 bases between. This CDR3 comprises 14 residues. This CDR3 reads CASSLASDYNEQFF. In DNA, the CDR3 is TGTGCCAGCAGCTTAGCCAGCGACTACAATGAGCAGTTCTTC.

The chain recombines TRBV29-1 with TRBJ1-1; TRBD1 agrees at 9 bases. There are 13 residues in the CDR3. J was trimmed by 3 bases and V by 6 bases; bases with no gene match: 5. Germline CDR1 SQVTM, CDR2 ANQGSEA. CDR3 region: CSVSDRGDTEAFF. DNA of the CDR3: TGCAGCGTCAGCGACAGGGGGGACACTGAAGCTTTCTTT.

There are a few counts of this clone. The chain links TRBV27 to TRBJ2-7; weak D call: TRBD2 (6 bases). V was trimmed by 5 bases and J by 2 bases, leaving 16 bases between them. Per germline, CDR1 MNHEY and CDR2 SMNVEV (reference sequence). The CDR3 loop spans 15 amino acids. CDR3 sequence (DNA): TGTGCCAGCAGTCCCCGCGGGACCGAAGCCTACGAGCAGTACTTC. The encoded protein is CASSPRGTEAYEQYF.

This clone was recorded only once. The J gene is TRBJ2-7, the V gene TRBV13; 9 nucleotides agree with TRBD2. The ends lost 6 bases at V and 9 bases at J; junction bases unmatched: 12. The CDR3 spans 14 residues. Per germline, CDR1 PRHDT and CDR2 FYEKMQ (reference sequence). The CDR3 region has the DNA TGTGCCAGCAGTAAAGCGGGAGGCCCCACGGGGCAGTACTTC. Translating it yields CASSKAGGPTGQYF.

As concerns this clone: A junction end diverges from the germline sequence, so it may reflect a read error. This chain joins TRBV18 and TRBJ1-6, with 7 bases that match TRBD1. CDR1 KGHSH and CDR2 LQKENI come from the germline V gene. This CDR3 is built from 14 residues. This CDR3 reads CASSRDSDNSPLHF. For the CDR3, the DNA is TGTGCCAGCTCACGGGACAGCGATAATTCGCCCCTCCACTTT.

The chain employs TRBV7-9 and TRBJ2-1; 7 positions agree with TRBD1. This CDR3 is 15 amino acids long. The germline V gene has CDR1 SEHNR and CDR2 FQNEAQ (reference sequence). V shed 0 bases, J shed 4 bases, and the junction held 3 bases outside the gene matches. The CDR3 nucleotides read TGTGCCAGCAGCTTAGCCCGGGACAGATACAATGAGCAGTTCTTC. Amino acid sequence: CASSLARDRYNEQFF. Using reference TRBV7-9 and TRBJ2-1 for the parts outside the CDR3, the full variable domain is DTGVSQNPRHKITKRGQNVTFRCDPISEHNRLYWYRQTLGQGPEFLTYFQNEAQLEKSRLLSDRFSAERPKGSFSTLEIQRTEQGDSAMYLCASSLARDRYNEQFFGPGTRLTVL.